This is a list of T cell receptor beta chains from one sample in a study of blood T cell repertoires in COVID-19. TCRdb's table, derived via immunoSEQ multiplex PCR, lists solely in-frame clones and lacks some. The sample yields around 27,000 clones, almost 90% seen once. Sequences were obtained from peripheral blood. The receptors were sampled from a human donor in a cohort sampled during active COVID-19. Both conserved end residues are trimmed from each CDR3. Each record gives: V gene, J gene, CDR3 protein.

TRBV2	TRBJ2-2	ASSDWTPNTGELF
TRBV19	TRBJ2-3	ASSPLGSTDTQY
TRBV18	TRBJ2-5	ASSGDRVQETQY
TRBV6-5	TRBJ2-7	ASRVTSGSSYEQY
TRBV6-6	TRBJ1-1	ASSLGQAGGTEAF
TRBV5-6	TRBJ1-1	ASSLLTGGMTTEAF
TRBV19	TRBJ1-2	ASSDQGNYGYT
TRBV3-1/TRBV3-2	TRBJ1-2	ASSHNTGPWVYGYT
TRBV9	TRBJ2-7	ASSVDGGFYEQY
TRBV28	TRBJ2-7	ASSASGGLSEQY
TRBV6-5	TRBJ1-1	ASSYKAGGTTEAF
TRBV30	TRBJ2-4	AGLAKNIQY
TRBV2	TRBJ2-5	ASSPTGLETQY
TRBV3-1/TRBV3-2	TRBJ2-1	ASSPRTGLSNEQF
TRBV30	TRBJ1-6	AWNKGGNSPLH
TRBV30	TRBJ1-1	AWSVLLTEAF
TRBV7-3	TRBJ2-2	ASSSPPGGSNTGELF
TRBV9	TRBJ2-1	ASSVELRGPTNEQF
TRBV9	TRBJ2-5	ASSVEAGTLAGGETQY
TRBV12-3/TRBV12-4	TRBJ2-7	ASSFSGGAVQY
TRBV5-5	TRBJ2-7	ASSRDSWNSYEQY
TRBV2	TRBJ2-2	ASIWGTGDTGELF
TRBV6-5	TRBJ2-2	ATKEQGVSGELF
TRBV6-5	TRBJ2-2	ASVLLLNTGELF
TRBV4-1	TRBJ2-1	ASSQPTGALAGGQNEQF
TRBV7-9	TRBJ1-3	ASSDWDRGLSGNTIY
TRBV5-1	TRBJ1-4	ASSRQGGEKLF